This is a list of T cell receptor beta chains from one sample in a study of cytomegalovirus exposure and HLA in healthy donors. Produced via immunoSEQ multiplex PCR; TCRdb's table is partial and in-frame only. The sample comprises approximately 170,000 clones, roughly 85% of which are singletons, and around 1.5% rests with the top ten. The sample taken for sequencing was PBMCs. Source of these receptors: a male donor in good health and CMV-seronegative. Each CDR3 is given with its conserved first and last residue. D genes are given only for firm matches. Size tells how often a clone was seen (once, few, many) or the class of an expanded clone, and some rows leave it out.

clone_size d_call j_call v_call cdr3_nt cdr3_aa
. . TRBJ2-1 TRBV27 TGTGCCAGCAGTTTCCCGGGACAGCGGGGGATGTATGAGCAGTTCTTC CASSFPGQRGMYEQFF
once TRBD2 TRBJ2-3 TRBV7-2 TGTGCCAGCAGCGAGGGGACTAGTTTCTTTACAGATACGCAGTATTTT CASSEGTSFFTDTQYF
once TRBD2 TRBJ2-3 TRBV19 TGTGCCAGTAGTCGCACTAGCGGGGGGCCAGATACGCAGTATTTT CASSRTSGGPDTQYF
. . TRBJ2-7 TRBV2 TGTGCCAGCAGTGCCACCCCCCAGGGAACCTACGAGCAGTACTTC CASSATPQGTYEQYF
few TRBD1 TRBJ1-4 TRBV6-5 TGTGCCAGCAGTTCGACAGGGAGGTTTGAAAAACTGTTTTTT CASSSTGRFEKLFF
. . TRBJ2-6 TRBV7-3 TGTGCCAGCAGCCCCTCCTCTGGGGCCAACGTCCTGACTTTC CASSPSSGANVLTF
. . TRBJ1-4 TRBV6-1 TGTGCCAGCAGTGAGCCCGGGGGGGCAACTAATGAAAAACTGTTTTTT CASSEPGGATNEKLFF
. . TRBJ2-2 TRBV7-2 TGTGCCAGCAGCCGACGGGACTTCGCCGGGGAGCTGTTTTTT CASSRRDFAGELFF
. . TRBJ2-7 TRBV6-5 TGTGCCAGCAGTGGGGGGGACAGGCCCAAATACGAGCAGTACTTC CASSGGDRPKYEQYF
. . TRBJ2-2 TRBV18 TGTGCCAGCTCACCCCGACTACCTAACACCGGGGAGCTGTTTTTT CASSPRLPNTGELFF
. . TRBJ2-7 TRBV6-5 TGTGCCAGCAGTCAAAACTCCGAGCAGTACTTC CASSQNSEQYF